This T cell receptor beta chain was sequenced during a study of Ad26.COV2.S vaccination and SARS-CoV-2 variants. Study-wide context: Ad26.COV2.S shots went into the muscle once or twice, 56 days apart. Findings and limits, study-wide: Compared with placebo recipients, vaccine recipients had higher spike-specific TCR breadth. Measures of TCR breadth and depth may have fallen short of total T cell responses.

Treatment specified: 19 received Ad26.COV2.S at low or high dose, single or two shots; roughly five received placebo; per-sample allocation not given. Material that was analyzed had been drawn on day 63 after the first vaccine or placebo injection. V lost 3 bases to trimming and J lost 10 bases, with 13 bases between them. The CDR3 has 13 residues. Germline V gene sequence: CDR1 LNHDA, CDR2 SQIVND (reference sequence). Note on this clone: Its antigen is not identified.

The table came from immunoSEQ multiplex PCR; TCRdb's copy has only in-frame clones and leaves some out. Here the sample spans roughly 460,000 clones, roughly 87% being singletons. The rearrangement links TRBV19 to TRBJ2-1; D may be TRBD1 (6 bases). This receptor was taken from a person between 18 and 65 years old who received the Ad26.COV2.S COVID-19 vaccine or a placebo. The sample consisted of peripheral blood, taken in a trial of Ad26.COV2.S vaccine versus placebo. Here the CDR3 DNA reads TGTGCCAGTAGTATTCAGGGGACAAGGGAGCAGTTCTTC. The encoded protein is CASSIQGTREQFF.